This T cell receptor delta chain stems from a study of gamma-delta T cells after stem cell transplantation. This CDR3 region has 19 residues. Germline V lookup: CDR1 GEAIGNYY, CDR2 EKD. This clone was counted only a few times. This sequence may be a read error, since a much larger clone differs from it by one base. The sample holds other DNA sequences that translate to the same CDR3. TCRdb re-processed the RT-PCR reads using CATT. Of approximately 5,000 delta-chain clones detected, 1.5% to 2.5% appear once; the ten largest clones hold roughly a fifth. The V call is TRDV2, the J call TRDJ3; TRDD3 matches at 8 bases. The TCR originated in a human donor. It is not recorded whose cells these are; they may come from a transplant donor. Sequencing input: gamma-delta T cells. The CDR3 DNA sequence: TGTGCCTGCGACAGTACTGGGGGTCACAGCTCCTGGGACACCCGACAGATGTTTTTC. Its protein product is CACDSTGGHSSWDTRQMFF.